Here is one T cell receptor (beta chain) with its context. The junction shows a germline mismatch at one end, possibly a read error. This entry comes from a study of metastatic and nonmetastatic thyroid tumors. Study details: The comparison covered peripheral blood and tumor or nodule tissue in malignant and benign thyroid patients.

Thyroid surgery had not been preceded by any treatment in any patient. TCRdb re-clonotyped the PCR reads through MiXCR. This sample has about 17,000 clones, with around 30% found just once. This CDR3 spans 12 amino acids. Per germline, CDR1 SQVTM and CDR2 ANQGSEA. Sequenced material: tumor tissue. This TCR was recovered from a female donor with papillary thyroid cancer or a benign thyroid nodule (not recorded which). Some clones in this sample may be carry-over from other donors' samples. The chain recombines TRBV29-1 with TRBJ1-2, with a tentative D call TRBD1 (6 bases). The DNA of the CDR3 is TGCAGCGTCCGCAGGGGCAACTATGTCTACACCTTC. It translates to CSVRRGNYVYTF.